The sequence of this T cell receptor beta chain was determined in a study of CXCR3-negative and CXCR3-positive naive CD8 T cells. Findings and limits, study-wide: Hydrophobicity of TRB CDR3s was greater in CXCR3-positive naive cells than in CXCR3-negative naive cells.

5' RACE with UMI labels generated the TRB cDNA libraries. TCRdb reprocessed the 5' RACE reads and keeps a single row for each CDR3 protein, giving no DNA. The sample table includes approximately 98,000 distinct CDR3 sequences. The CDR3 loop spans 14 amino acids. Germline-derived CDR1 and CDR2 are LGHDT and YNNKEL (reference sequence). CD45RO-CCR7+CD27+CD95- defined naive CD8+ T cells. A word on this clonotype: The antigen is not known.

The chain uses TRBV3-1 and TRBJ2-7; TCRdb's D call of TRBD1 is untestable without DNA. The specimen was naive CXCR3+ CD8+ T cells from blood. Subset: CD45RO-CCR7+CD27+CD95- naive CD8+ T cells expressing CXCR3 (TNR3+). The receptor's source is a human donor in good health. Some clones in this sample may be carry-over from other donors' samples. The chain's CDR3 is CASSPRDRDYEQYF.